What follows is one T cell receptor (beta chain) and its context. Its antigen is unknown. CDR1 WSHSY and CDR2 SAAADI come from the germline V gene. The CDR3 consists of 14 residues. V shed 0 bases and J shed 3 bases, with 8 bases lying between them. The record originates from a study of T cell responses to AZD1222 COVID-19 vaccine. Overall study findings and caveats: Most donors were white British and more were female, and clonal diversity was possibly underestimated. Repertoires in all cases were sampled only once the peak T cell response had passed. Baseline seropositivity characterized only six or seven AZD1222 recipients.

The repertoire was sequenced with immunoSEQ multiplex PCR; TCRdb's copy has only in-frame clones and lacks some. The table shows about 66,000 clones, with around 79% occurring only once. The sequencing here drew on peripheral blood, taken on day 0 of MenACWY control vaccination. This receptor was identified in an adult in good health. This rearrangement joins TRBV10-2 to TRBJ1-1; D is undetermined. CDR3: CASSESRKHTEAFF. The CDR3 DNA follows: TGCGCCAGCAGTGAGTCGCGGAAACACACTGAAGCTTTCTTT.